Listed below are T cell receptor beta chains from one sample, sequenced in a study of blood T cell repertoires in COVID-19. Sequenced by immunoSEQ multiplex PCR; TCRdb stores in-frame clones only, minus some. The table shows 100,000 to 150,000 clones, with 78% occurring only once. Material for sequencing was peripheral blood. The receptors stem from a man aged 65 to 85 with acute or convalescent COVID-19. CDR3s include the opening cysteine and the closing phenylalanine or tryptophan. D genes are given only for firm matches. Size is omitted from some rows. Given values are once, few, many or a class for expanded clones.

D gene,CDR3 length,clone size,V gene,J gene,CDR3 protein,CDR3 DNA
.,13,.,TRBV7-8,TRBJ1-1,CASGLFMNTEAFF,TGTGCAAGTGGGCTTTTCATGAACACTGAAGCTTTCTTT
.,17,.,TRBV27,TRBJ1-2,CASSHPQAVGSNYGYTF,TGTGCCAGCAGCCATCCCCAGGCCGTTGGATCTAACTATGGCTACACCTTC
TRBD1,14,.,TRBV6-5,TRBJ1-1,CASSPGQLNTEAFF,TGTGCCAGCAGTCCGGGACAGCTGAACACTGAAGCTTTCTTT
TRBD2,18,.,TRBV5-1,TRBJ2-2,CASSSGLAGNQLTGELFF,TGCGCCAGCAGCTCGGGACTAGCGGGGAACCAACTAACCGGGGAGCTGTTTTTT
.,15,.,TRBV4-1,TRBJ1-1,CASSQVLRATAEAFF,TGCGCCAGCAGCCAAGTCCTCAGGGCCACCGCTGAAGCTTTCTTT
.,11,.,TRBV29-1,TRBJ2-5,CSGGQPGAQYF,TGCAGCGGCGGACAGCCTGGGGCCCAGTACTTC
TRBD2,15,.,TRBV5-6,TRBJ2-5,CASTGGLAVGETQYF,TGTGCCAGCACCGGGGGACTAGCGGTAGGAGAGACCCAGTACTTC
TRBD1,12,.,TRBV30,TRBJ1-1,CAWSPRTGVAFF,TGTGCCTGGAGTCCCCGGACAGGGGTCGCTTTCTTT
.,15,.,TRBV11-2,TRBJ2-2,CASTLGGVGTGELFF,TGTGCCAGCACCCTCGGAGGGGTGGGCACCGGGGAGCTGTTTTTT
TRBD2,18,.,TRBV10-3,TRBJ2-7,CAISVGMLAGGVSYEQYF,TGTGCCATCAGTGTGGGGATGCTCGCCGGGGGGGTCTCCTACGAGCAGTACTTC
TRBD1,14,.,TRBV10-3,TRBJ2-7,CATLPRQGTYEQYF,TGTGCCACCCTCCCTCGACAGGGGACCTACGAGCAGTACTTC
TRBD1,16,.,TRBV14,TRBJ1-2,CASSRIPGQGDNGYTF,TGTGCCAGCAGCCGAATTCCGGGACAGGGGGACAATGGCTACACCTTC
TRBD1,15,.,TRBV9,TRBJ1-6,CASSVEQGYNSPLHF,TGTGCCAGCAGCGTAGAACAGGGGTATAATTCACCCCTCCACTTT
.,13,.,TRBV19,TRBJ1-3,CASSVKQGHTIYF,TGTGCCAGTAGTGTCAAACAGGGACACACCATATATTTT
.,16,once,TRBV11-2,TRBJ1-3,CASSHTLASSGNTIYF,TGTGCCAGCAGCCATACTCTAGCGAGCTCTGGAAACACCATATATTTT
TRBD1,14,.,TRBV24-1,TRBJ1-5,CATSDLQGSQPQHF,TGTGCCACCAGTGATTTACAGGGGAGTCAGCCCCAGCATTTT
.,16,.,TRBV9,TRBJ1-1,CASSVVGRPLSTEAFF,TGTGCCAGCAGCGTAGTCGGCAGGCCTTTGAGTACTGAAGCTTTCTTT
TRBD1,15,.,TRBV18,TRBJ1-1,CASSTSGGGNTEAFF,TGTGCCAGCTCAACATCAGGGGGCGGGAACACTGAAGCTTTCTTT
TRBD2,16,.,TRBV25-1,TRBJ2-2,CARGSGGACATGELFF,TGTGCCAGGGGGAGCGGGGGGGCCTGTGCGACCGGGGAGCTGTTTTTT
.,17,once,TRBV7-2,TRBJ1-1,CASSAYPRQSMNTEAFF,TGTGCCAGCAGCGCTTACCCGAGACAGAGCATGAACACTGAAGCTTTCTTT
.,13,few,TRBV7-9,TRBJ2-1,CASSLETVNEQFF,TGTGCCAGCAGCTTAGAAACGGTAAATGAGCAGTTCTTC
.,13,few,TRBV13,TRBJ1-1,CASSPGQYRKAFF,TGTGCCAGCAGCCCCGGACAGTACAGGAAGGCTTTCTTT
TRBD1,13,once,TRBV3-1/TRBV3-2,TRBJ2-7,CASHRQGAHEQYF,TGTGCCAGCCATCGACAGGGCGCCCACGAGCAGTACTTC
.,13,once,TRBV19,TRBJ1-1,CASTRLGNTEAFF,TGTGCCAGTACGCGCCTCGGGAACACTGAAGCTTTCTTT
.,13,.,TRBV9,TRBJ2-7,CASSPISSYEQYF,TGTGCCAGCAGCCCAATTAGCTCCTACGAGCAGTACTTC
TRBD2,15,.,TRBV9,TRBJ2-7,CASSATSGLAIEQYF,TGTGCCAGCAGCGCAACGTCGGGACTAGCCATCGAGCAGTACTTC